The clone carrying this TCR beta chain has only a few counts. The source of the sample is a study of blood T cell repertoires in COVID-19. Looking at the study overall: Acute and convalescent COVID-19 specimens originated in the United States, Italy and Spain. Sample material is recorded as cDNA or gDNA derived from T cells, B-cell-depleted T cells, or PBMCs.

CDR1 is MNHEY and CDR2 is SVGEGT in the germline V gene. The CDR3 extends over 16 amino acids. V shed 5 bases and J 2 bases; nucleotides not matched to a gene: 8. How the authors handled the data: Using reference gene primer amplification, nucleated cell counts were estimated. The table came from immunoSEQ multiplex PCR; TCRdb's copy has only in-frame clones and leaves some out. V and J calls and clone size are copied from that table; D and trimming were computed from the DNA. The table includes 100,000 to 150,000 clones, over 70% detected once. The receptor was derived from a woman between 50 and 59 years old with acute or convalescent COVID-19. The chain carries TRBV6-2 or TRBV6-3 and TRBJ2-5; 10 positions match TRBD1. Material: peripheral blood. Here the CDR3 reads CASSRQGTGVQETQYF. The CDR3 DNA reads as TGTGCCAGCAGTCGCCAGGGGACAGGGGTTCAAGAGACCCAGTACTTC.